This T cell receptor beta chain comes out of a study of shared clonotypes between healthy human individuals. Regarding the study as a whole: The study generally estimated greater richness for naive than memory subsets. Rarefaction curves obtained for sorted subsets showed sequencing incomplete despite large depth. The study found approximately 5% of naive CD4 clonotypes shared across a few donors.

Regarding this clone: Its antigen is not known.

It was across several immunoSEQ plates that each subset's genomic DNA was evenly split. Produced via immunoSEQ multiplex PCR; TCRdb's table is partial and in-frame only. Seen here are roughly 1,000,000 clones, about four fifths observed once, and the top ten hold around 0.47%. Sequencing used memory CD4+ T cells from PBMCs. Subset denoted: CD45RA-negative fraction. This receptor was identified in a man between 18 and 35 years old in good health. Some clones in this sample may be carry-over from other donors' samples.

The CDR3 DNA follows: TGTGCCAGCAGGAACAGGGTTGCCCTACGAGGTACGCAGTATTTT. It codes for CASRNRVALRGTQYF. This chain uses TRBV28 with TRBJ2-3; maybe TRBD1 (6 bases). This CDR3 has 15 residues. Trimming took off 6 bases at V and 8 bases at J, with 21 bases between the two ends. CDR1 and CDR2 (germline): MDHEN, SYDVKM.